This TCR beta chain was sequenced during a study of high-grade serous ovarian cancer treatment subgroups. Germline V gives CDR1 KGHSH, CDR2 LQKENI. This CDR3 is 15 amino acids long. Trimming at V came to 5 bases and at J to 5 bases, leaving 7 bases not matched to a gene. Tumor samples were taken before definitive surgery or chemotherapy. Repertoires were generated with immunoSEQ multiplex PCR, while TCRdb's copy carries only in-frame clones and drops some. In the table there are around 30,000 clones, roughly 80% of which are singletons. The specimen sequenced was tumor tissue. The TCR originated in a human donor with high-grade serous ovarian cancer. The chain joins TRBV18 to TRBJ2-7; 12 positions agree with TRBD2. The CDR3 sequence: CASSRLAGVVNEQYF. DNA for the CDR3: TGTGCCAGCTCAAGACTAGCGGGAGTGGTCAACGAGCAGTACTTC.